One sample yielded the 4 T cell receptor beta chains listed below, sequenced in a study of early T cells in non-severe SARS-CoV-2 infection. From the 5' RACE reads, TCRdb called clonotypes with MiXCR, one entry per CDR3 protein. The data contain about 33,000 distinct CDR3 sequences, approximately 5.2% of them singletons. Sequenced material: whole blood. All receptors derive from an adult who was a healthcare worker with PCR-confirmed SARS-CoV-2 infection or an uninfected control (not recorded which).

This clonotype showed up many times. V usage is TRBV28 and J usage is TRBJ2-3; D possibly corresponds to TRBD1 (5 bases). The CDR3 is made up of 14 amino acids. Germline loops: CDR1 MDHEN, CDR2 SYDVKM. V lost 6 bases and J 6 bases, leaving 16 bases between the germline ends. CDR3 DNA: TGTGCCAGCAGCTTGGGGCGGCTTTTGGATACGCAGTATTTT. Amino acid sequence: CASSLGRLLDTQYF.

The chain joins TRBV28 to TRBJ2-6; D remains unclear. V dropped 7 bases and J dropped 4 bases, with 14 bases sitting between them. The CDR3 extends over 15 amino acids. Germline CDR1 MDHEN, CDR2 SYDVKM. CDR3 nucleotide sequence: TGTGCCAGCACCAACCTCCTACCAGGGGCCAACGTCCTGACTTTC. Encoded protein: CASTNLLPGANVLTF.

The CDR3, as DNA: TGTGCCAGCAGCCAAGATCTATCTTTCTCCTACAATGAGCAGTTCTTC. Residues: CASSQDLSFSYNEQFF. This rearrangement joins TRBV3-1 to TRBJ2-1; D call uncertain. This CDR3 comprises 16 residues. Germline CDR1 LGHDT, CDR2 YNNKEL (reference sequence). V lost 0 bases to trimming and J lost 0 bases, with 9 bases between them.

The rearrangement uses TRBV6-1 and TRBJ2-5; possibly TRBD2 for D (7 bases). The CDR3 spans 14 residues. V lost 1 base, J lost 5 bases, and 11 bases lay in between. Germline CDR1 reads MNHNS; CDR2 reads SASEGT. The CDR3 spells CASSEGGGQETQYF. In nucleotides, the CDR3 is TGTGCCAGCAGTGAAGGGGGGGGCCAGGAGACCCAGTACTTC.